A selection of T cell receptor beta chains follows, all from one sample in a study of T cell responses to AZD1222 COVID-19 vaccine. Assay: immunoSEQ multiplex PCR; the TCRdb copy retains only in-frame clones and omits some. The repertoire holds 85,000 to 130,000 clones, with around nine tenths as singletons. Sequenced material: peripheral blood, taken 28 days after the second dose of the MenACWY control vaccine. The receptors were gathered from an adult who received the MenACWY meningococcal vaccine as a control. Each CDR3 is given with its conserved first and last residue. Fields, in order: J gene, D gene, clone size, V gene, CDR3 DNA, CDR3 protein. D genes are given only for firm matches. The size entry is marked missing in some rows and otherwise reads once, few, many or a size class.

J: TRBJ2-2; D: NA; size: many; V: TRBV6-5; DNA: TGTGCCAGCAGTTACCAGGAGACCGGGGAGCTGTTTTTT; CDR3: CASSYQETGELFF
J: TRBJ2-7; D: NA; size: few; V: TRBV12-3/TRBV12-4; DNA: TGTGCCAGCAGTTTAAGAGGGTCCAAGCAGTACTTC; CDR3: CASSLRGSKQYF
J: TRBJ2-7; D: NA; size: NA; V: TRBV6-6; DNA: TGTGCCAGCCACGGGGCTATAGCCTACGAGCAGTACTTC; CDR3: CASHGAIAYEQYF
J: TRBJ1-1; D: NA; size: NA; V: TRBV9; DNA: TGTGCCAGCAGCGACAACCGGGACGGAGAGAACACTGAAGCTTTCTTT; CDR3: CASSDNRDGENTEAFF
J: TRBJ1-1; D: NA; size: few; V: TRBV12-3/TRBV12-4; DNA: TGTGCCAGCAGTTTAAGGGGGGCCTCTGAAGCTTTCTTT; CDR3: CASSLRGASEAFF
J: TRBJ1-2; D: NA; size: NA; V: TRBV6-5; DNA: TGTGCCAGCAGTTACCGCAGCTATGGCTACACCTTC; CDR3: CASSYRSYGYTF
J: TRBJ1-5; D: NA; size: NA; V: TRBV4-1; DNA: TGCGCCAGCAGCGCCCGGACAGTTGATAGCAATCAGCCCCAGCATTTT; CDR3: CASSARTVDSNQPQHF
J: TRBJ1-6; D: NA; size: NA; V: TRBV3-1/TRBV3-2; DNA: TGTGCCAGCAGCCTTCGGGAGGGTTATTCACCCCTCCACTTT; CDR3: CASSLREGYSPLHF
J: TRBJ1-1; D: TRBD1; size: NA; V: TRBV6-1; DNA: TGTGCCAGCAGTGAAAGGGACAGGGGGAACACTGAAGCTTTCTTT; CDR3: CASSERDRGNTEAFF
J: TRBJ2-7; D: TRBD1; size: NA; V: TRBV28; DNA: TGTGCCAGCAGTTTAGCGACAGGGATCCCCTACGAGCAGTACTTC; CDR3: CASSLATGIPYEQYF
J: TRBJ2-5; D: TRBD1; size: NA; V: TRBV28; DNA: TGTGCCAGCAGTGCAATCCGGGACAGGGGGGAGACCCAGTACTTC; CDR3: CASSAIRDRGETQYF
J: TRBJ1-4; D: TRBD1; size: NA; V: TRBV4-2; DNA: TGTGCCAGCAGCCCGCGGGACAGGGGCCCAACTAATGAAAAACTGTTTTTT; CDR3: CASSPRDRGPTNEKLFF
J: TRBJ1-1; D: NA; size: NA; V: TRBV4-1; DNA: TGCGCCAGCAGCCAGAACACTGAAGCTTTCTTT; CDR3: CASSQNTEAFF
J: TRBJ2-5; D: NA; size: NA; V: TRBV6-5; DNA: TGTGCCAGCAGCCGAGGTGGAGAGACCCAGTACTTC; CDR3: CASSRGGETQYF
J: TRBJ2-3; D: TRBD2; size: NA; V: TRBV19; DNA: TGTGCCAGTACCCCACTAGCGCGTCCACTAAAATCTCTGAATACGCAGTATTTT; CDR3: CASTPLARPLKSLNTQYF
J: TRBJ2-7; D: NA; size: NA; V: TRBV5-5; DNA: TGTGCCAGCAGCTTGATGGGTAGATGGACCTACGAGCAGTACTTC; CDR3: CASSLMGRWTYEQYF
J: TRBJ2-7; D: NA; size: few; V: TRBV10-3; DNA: TGTGCCATCAGCCGTGACCCTCCCTACGAGCAGTACTTC; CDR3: CAISRDPPYEQYF
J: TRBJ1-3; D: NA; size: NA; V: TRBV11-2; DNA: TGTGCCAGCAGCCCTTTTACAGGGAACTCTGGAAACACCATATATTTT; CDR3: CASSPFTGNSGNTIYF
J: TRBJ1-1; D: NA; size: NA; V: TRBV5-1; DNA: TGCGCCAGCAGCTTGGCCGGGGGCGGGGTAGGGACTGAAGCTTTCTTT; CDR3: CASSLAGGGVGTEAFF
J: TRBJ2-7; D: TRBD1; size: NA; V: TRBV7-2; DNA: TGTGCCAGCAGCTCAAGGACAGGTACCTACGAGCAGTACTTC; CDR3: CASSSRTGTYEQYF
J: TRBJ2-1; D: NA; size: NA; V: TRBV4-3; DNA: TGCGCCAGCAGCCAAGAGGAACACAATGAGCAGTTCTTC; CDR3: CASSQEEHNEQFF
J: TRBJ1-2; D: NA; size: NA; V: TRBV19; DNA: TGTGCCAGTAGTATGATGACCGGCTACACCTTC; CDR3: CASSMMTGYTF
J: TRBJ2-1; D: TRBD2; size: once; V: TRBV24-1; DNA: TGTGCCACCAGTGATCTAGGACTAGCGGGGGGGATAAATGAGCAGTTCTTC; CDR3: CATSDLGLAGGINEQFF
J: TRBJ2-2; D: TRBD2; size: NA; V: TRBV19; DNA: TGTGCCAGTAGTCCCCCCAATGGACTAGCGGGGGGGCCGAACACCGGGGAGCTGTTTTTT; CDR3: CASSPPNGLAGGPNTGELFF
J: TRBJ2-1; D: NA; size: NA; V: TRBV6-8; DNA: TGTGCCAGCAGAATACGGTCTGGACATCTCCGTCCGGTAGCCCCTTACAATGAGCAGTTCTTC; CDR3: CASRIRSGHLRPVAPYNEQFF
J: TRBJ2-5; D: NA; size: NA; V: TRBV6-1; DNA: TGTGCCAGCAGTGATCGCGGGGCCACACAAGAGACCCAGTACTTC; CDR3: CASSDRGATQETQYF
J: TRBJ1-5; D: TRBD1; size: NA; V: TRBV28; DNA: TGTGCCAGCCAGACAGGGGGCTCTAATCAGCCCCAGCATTTT; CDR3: CASQTGGSNQPQHF
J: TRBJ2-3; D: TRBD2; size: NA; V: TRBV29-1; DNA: TGCAGCGTTCCGCGGACTAGCGGGAGAACAGATACGCAGTATTTT; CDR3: CSVPRTSGRTDTQYF
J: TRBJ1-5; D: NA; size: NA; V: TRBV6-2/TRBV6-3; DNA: TGTGCCAGCAGTTACTCGGCAATGGTGCCCCAGCATTTT; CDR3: CASSYSAMVPQHF
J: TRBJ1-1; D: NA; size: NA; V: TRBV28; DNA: TGTGCCAGCAGTCTCCAGACCTTCGAAGCTTTCTTT; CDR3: CASSLQTFEAFF
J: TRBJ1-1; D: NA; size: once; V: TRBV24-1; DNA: TGTGCCACCAGTGACCTCAATTACGGCGCGAACACTGAAGCTTTCTTT; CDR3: CATSDLNYGANTEAFF
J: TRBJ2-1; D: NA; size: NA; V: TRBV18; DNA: TGTGCCAGCTCATCGTTATTCGAAGACCTCGATGAGCAGTTCTTC; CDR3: CASSSLFEDLDEQFF
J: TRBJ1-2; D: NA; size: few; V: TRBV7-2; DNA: TGTGCCAGCAGCTTAGATCTGGTAGGGGACTATGGCTACACCTTC; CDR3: CASSLDLVGDYGYTF
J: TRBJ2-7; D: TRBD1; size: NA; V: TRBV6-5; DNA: TGTGCCAGCAGATCATCCGGGACAGGATTCTACGAGCAGTACTTC; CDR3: CASRSSGTGFYEQYF